The source of this T cell receptor beta chain is a study of T cells in localized non-small cell lung cancer. General study findings and limits: Compared with tumor, uninvolved adjacent lung displayed greater T cell clonality, ranking highest overall. A median of approximately 54 clones ranked among the top 100 in tumor appeared in adjacent lung.

The protocol was immunoSEQ multiplex PCR, while the TCRdb copy is restricted to in-frame clones and leaves out a portion. Among tens of thousands of clones listed, approximately 84% were seen once. In regard to this clone: Antigen unknown.

The CDR3 runs 14 residues. The V end lost 4 bases, the J end lost 1 base, and 10 bases lay between the germline ends. Germline CDR1 reads SGHAT; CDR2 reads FQNNGV. The chain carries TRBV11-2 and TRBJ1-1, with D possibly TRBD1 on 5 matching bases. The specimen comprised peripheral blood, sampled before any cancer treatment. The sequence derives from a female donor aged 60 or older with stage I lung adenocarcinoma. CDR3: CASSSFQGNTEAFF. CDR3 DNA sequence: TGTGCCAGCAGCTCCTTTCAGGGGAACACTGAAGCTTTCTTT.